This T cell receptor (beta chain) was documented in a study of OX40 agonist ivuxolimab in advanced cancers. Whole-study context: Dosing consisted of intravenous ivuxolimab at 0.01 to 10 mg/kg every 2 weeks. Prior therapy, whether anti-PD-1, anti-PD-L1 or anti-CTLA-4, was allowed, and 40% had some.

V lost 5 bases, J lost 4 bases, and 15 bases lay in between. The CDR3 sequence is 14 residues long. The germline gives CDR1 SGHRS, CDR2 YFSETQ. Worth noting for this clone: Antigen: not known.

Study conclusions and caveats: The antigens recognized by the expanded peripheral T cells, that is their antigen specificity, were not determined.

TCRdb's table, derived via immunoSEQ multiplex PCR, lists solely in-frame clones and lacks some. The repertoire holds about 67,000 clones, with around 87% as singletons. Autoimmune disease history or systemic immunosuppression meant exclusion. The sequence was collected from an adult with an advanced solid tumor such as melanoma, head and neck, liver or kidney cancer. This chain joins TRBV5-1 and TRBJ1-2, with D possibly TRBD1 on 6 matching bases. The specimen comprised CD4+ or CD8+ T cells sorted from blood, sampled in a trial of the OX40 agonist ivuxolimab. The CDR3 region has the DNA TGCGCCAGCAGTCCAGGGGATGACGGCTATGGCTACACCTTC. Translated, it gives CASSPGDDGYGYTF.